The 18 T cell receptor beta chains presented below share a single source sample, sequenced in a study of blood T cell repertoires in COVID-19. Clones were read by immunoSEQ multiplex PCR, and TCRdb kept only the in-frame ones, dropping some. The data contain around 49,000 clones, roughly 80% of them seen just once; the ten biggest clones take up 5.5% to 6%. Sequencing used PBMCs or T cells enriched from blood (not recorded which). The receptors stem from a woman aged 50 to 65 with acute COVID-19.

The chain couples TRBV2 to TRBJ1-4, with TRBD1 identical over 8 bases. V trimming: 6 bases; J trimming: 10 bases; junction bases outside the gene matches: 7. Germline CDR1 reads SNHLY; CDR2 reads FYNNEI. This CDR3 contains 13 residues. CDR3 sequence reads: CASRDREVGKLFF. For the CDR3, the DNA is TGTGCCAGCAGGGACAGGGAAGTCGGAAAACTGTTTTTT.

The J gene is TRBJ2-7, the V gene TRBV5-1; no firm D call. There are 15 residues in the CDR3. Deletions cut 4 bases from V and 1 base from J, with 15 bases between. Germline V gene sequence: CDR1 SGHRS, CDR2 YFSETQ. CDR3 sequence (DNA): TGCGCCAGCAGCGCCGACAAGCCCACATCCTACGAGCAGTACTTC. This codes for CASSADKPTSYEQYF.

The CDR3 DNA reads TGTGCCAGCAGCTTAGAGGCACTAGCGGGGGGGAGAATACAAGAGACCCAGTACTTC. Its translation: CASSLEALAGGRIQETQYF. The rearrangement joins TRBV11-2 to TRBJ2-5; 13 positions agree with TRBD2. The CDR3 consists of 19 residues. Germline V gene data show CDR1 as SGHAT and CDR2 as FQNNGV. V shed 0 bases and J 2 bases; nucleotides not matched to a gene: 9.

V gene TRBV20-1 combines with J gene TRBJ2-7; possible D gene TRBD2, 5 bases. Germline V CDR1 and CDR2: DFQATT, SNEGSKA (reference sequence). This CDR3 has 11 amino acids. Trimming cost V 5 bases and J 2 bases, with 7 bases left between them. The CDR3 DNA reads TGCAGTGCTGACGGGGCCTACGAGCAGTACTTC. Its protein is CSADGAYEQYF.

Written as DNA, the CDR3 is TGTGCCAGCAGCTTGAGGCTAGCGAACACCGGGGAGCTGTTTTTT. Protein: CASSLRLANTGELFF. The genes are TRBV5-5 and TRBJ2-2; D is uncertain. Germline V gene data show CDR1 as SGHKS and CDR2 as YYEKEE (reference sequence). Trimming shortened V by 1 base and J by 0 bases, and 7 bases separated the two germline ends. The CDR3 has 15 residues.

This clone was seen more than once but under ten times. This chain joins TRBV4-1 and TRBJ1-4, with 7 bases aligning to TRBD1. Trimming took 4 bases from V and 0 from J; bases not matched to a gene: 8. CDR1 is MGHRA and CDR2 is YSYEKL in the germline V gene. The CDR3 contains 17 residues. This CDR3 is CASSPRRDSATNEKLFF. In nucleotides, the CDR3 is TGCGCCAGCAGCCCCCGCCGGGACAGCGCAACTAATGAAAAACTGTTTTTT.

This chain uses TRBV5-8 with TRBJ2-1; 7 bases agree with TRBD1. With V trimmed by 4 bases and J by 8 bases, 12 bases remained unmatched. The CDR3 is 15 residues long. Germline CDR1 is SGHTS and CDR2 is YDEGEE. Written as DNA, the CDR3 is TGTGCCAGCAGCACCAAGGGGCAGGGGGTCCATGAGCAGTTCTTC. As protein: CASSTKGQGVHEQFF. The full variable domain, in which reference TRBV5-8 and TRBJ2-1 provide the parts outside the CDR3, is EAGVTQSPTHLIKTRGQQATLRCSPISGHTSVYWYQQALGLGLQFLLWYDEGEERNRGNFPPRFSGRQFPNYSSELNVNALELEDSALYLCASSTKGQGVHEQFFGPGTRLTVL.

The CDR3 spells CASSVVAGPPTDTQYF. The DNA of the CDR3 is TGTGCCAGCAGCGTAGTGGCGGGGCCCCCCACAGATACGCAGTATTTT. The chain couples TRBV9 to TRBJ2-3, with TRBD2 as a possible D gene (6 bases). The V and J ends lost 0 bases and 2 bases respectively, with 13 bases between them. The germline V gene has CDR1 SGDLS and CDR2 YYNGEE. This CDR3 contains 16 residues.

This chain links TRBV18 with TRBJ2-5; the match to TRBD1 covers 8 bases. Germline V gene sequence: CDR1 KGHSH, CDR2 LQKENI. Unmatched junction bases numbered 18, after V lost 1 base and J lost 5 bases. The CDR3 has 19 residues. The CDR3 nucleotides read TGTGCCAGCTCACCACAGAGGAGGGTGAGGACAGGGTCAGCTGAGACCCAGTACTTC. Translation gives CASSPQRRVRTGSAETQYF.

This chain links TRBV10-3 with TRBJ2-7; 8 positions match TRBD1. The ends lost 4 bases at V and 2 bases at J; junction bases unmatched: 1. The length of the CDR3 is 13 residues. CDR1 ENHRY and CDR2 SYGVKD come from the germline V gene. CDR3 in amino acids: CAISVDRAYEQYF. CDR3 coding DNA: TGTGCCATCAGTGTGGACAGGGCCTACGAGCAGTACTTC.

The chain's CDR3 is CASSPVYNEQFF. CDR3 sequence (DNA): TGTGCCAGCAGCCCGGTTTACAATGAGCAGTTCTTC. The V gene is TRBV6-5, the J gene TRBJ2-1; D unresolved. V dropped 6 bases and J dropped 4 bases, with 7 bases sitting between them. Looked up from germline, CDR1 is MNHEY and CDR2 is SVGAGI. The CDR3 extends over 12 amino acids.

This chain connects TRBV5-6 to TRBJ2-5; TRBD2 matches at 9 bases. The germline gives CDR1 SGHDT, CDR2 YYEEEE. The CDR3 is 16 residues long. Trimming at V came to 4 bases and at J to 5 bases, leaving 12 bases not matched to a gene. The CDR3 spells CASSLDWAGGPETQYF. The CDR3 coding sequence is TGTGCCAGCAGCCTCGACTGGGCGGGGGGGCCTGAGACCCAGTACTTC.

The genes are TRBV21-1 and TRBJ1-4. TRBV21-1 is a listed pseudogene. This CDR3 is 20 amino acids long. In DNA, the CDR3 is TGTGCCAGCAGCAGACGACTTACGGACGCACCCCGGAGGACTAATGAAAAACTGTTTTTT. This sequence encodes CASSRRLTDAPRRTNEKLFF.

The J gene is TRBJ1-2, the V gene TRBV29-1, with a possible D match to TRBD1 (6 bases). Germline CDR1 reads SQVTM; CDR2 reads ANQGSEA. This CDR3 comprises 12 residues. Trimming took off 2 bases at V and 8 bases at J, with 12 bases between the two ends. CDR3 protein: CSVERQEEGYTF. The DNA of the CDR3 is TGCAGCGTTGAACGACAGGAAGAGGGCTACACCTTC.

The CDR3: CASSYSGRGANYGYTF. In nucleotides, the CDR3 is TGTGCCAGCAGTTACTCTGGGCGGGGAGCTAACTATGGCTACACCTTC. This chain connects TRBV6-5 to TRBJ1-2; D is uncertain. Germline V gives CDR1 MNHEY, CDR2 SVGAGI. V shed 0 bases and J shed 0 bases, with 11 bases lying between them. This CDR3 has 16 amino acids.

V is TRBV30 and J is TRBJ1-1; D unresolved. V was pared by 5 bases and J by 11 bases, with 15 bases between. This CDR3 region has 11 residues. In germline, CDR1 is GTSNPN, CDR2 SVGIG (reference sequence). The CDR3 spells CAWGYRKLAFF. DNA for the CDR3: TGTGCCTGGGGCTATCGTAAGTTGGCTTTCTTT.

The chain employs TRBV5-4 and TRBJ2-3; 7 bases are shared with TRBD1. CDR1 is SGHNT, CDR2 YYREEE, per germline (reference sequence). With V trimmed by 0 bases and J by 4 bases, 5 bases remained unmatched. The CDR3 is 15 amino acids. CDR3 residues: CASSLEGARADTQYF. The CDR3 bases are TGTGCCAGCAGCTTGGAGGGGGCTCGGGCAGATACGCAGTATTTT.

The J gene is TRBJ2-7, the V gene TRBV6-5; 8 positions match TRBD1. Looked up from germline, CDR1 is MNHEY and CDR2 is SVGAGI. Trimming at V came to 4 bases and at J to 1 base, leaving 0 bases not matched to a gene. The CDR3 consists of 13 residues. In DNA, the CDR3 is TGTGCCAGCAGTTGGGACAGGTCCTACGAGCAGTACTTC. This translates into CASSWDRSYEQYF.